This TCR beta chain was obtained from a study of T cell repertoires and Cas9 in healthy adults. Study background: Characterization of SpCas9-reactive CD4 and CD8 T cells covered multi-effector potency, cytotoxicity and lineage.

Data came from immunoSEQ multiplex PCR; TCRdb stores just in-frame clones and leaves some out. The sample comprises 11,000 to 15,000 clones, roughly 87% of which are singletons, and less than 2% rests with the top ten. CDR3 length equals 15 residues. After removal of 4 bases from V and 6 bases from J, the junction contained 7 bases not matched to a gene. The germline V gene encodes CDR1 MNHEY and CDR2 SVGAGI. Overall study results and limits: SpCas9-reactive effector T cells were reportedly restrained in vitro by SpCas9-reactive regulatory T cells.

Note on this clone: What it binds is not known.

Sequenced sample: Tregs (CD4+, CD25+, CD127-, CD137-, CD154-) from PBMCs; culture status not recorded. The genes are TRBV6-5 and TRBJ1-4; 8 positions match TRBD1. This receptor was identified in a human donor in good health. CDR3 in DNA: TGTGCCAGCAGTTTTCGGACAGGGAGGGATGAAAAACTGTTTTTT. Encoded protein: CASSFRTGRDEKLFF.